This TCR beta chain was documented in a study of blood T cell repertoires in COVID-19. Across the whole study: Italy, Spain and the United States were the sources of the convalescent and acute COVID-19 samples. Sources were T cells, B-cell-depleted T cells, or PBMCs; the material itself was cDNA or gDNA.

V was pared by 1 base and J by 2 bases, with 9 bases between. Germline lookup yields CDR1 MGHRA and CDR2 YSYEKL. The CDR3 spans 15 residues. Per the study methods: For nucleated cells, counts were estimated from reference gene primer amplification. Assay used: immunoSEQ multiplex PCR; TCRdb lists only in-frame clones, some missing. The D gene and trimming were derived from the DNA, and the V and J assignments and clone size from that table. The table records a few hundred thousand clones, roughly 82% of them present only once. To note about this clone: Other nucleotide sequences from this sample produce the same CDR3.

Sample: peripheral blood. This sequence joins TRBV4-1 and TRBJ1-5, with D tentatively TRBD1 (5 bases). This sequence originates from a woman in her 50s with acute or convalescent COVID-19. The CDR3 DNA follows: TGCGCCAGCAGCCAAGGCGGGGGTCGCAATCAGCCCCAGCATTTT. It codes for CASSQGGGRNQPQHF.